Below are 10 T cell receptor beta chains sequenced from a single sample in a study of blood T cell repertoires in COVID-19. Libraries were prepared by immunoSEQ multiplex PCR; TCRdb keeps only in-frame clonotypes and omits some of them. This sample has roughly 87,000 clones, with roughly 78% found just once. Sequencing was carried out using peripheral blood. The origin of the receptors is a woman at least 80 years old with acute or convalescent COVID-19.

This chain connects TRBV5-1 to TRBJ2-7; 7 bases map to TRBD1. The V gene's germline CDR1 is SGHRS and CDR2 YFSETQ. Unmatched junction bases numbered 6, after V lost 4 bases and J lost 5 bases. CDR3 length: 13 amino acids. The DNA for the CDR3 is TGCGCCAGCAGCCTCTCCGGACAGGACGAGCAGTACTTC. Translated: CASSLSGQDEQYF.

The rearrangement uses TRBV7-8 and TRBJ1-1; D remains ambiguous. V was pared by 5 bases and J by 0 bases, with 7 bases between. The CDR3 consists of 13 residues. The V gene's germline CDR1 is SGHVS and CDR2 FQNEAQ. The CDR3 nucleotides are TGTGCCAGCAGCCCTAGGTTGAACACTGAAGCTTTCTTT. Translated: CASSPRLNTEAFF.

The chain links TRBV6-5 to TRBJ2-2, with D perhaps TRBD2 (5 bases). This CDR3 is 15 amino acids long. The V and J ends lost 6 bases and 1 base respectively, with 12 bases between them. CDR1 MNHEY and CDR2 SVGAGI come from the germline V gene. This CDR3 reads CASRDSGLNTGELFF. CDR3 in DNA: TGTGCCAGCAGGGACTCAGGATTGAACACCGGGGAGCTGTTTTTT.

CDR3 coding DNA: TGTGCCAGCAGCACCCGGGACAGAAATATCTATGGCTACACCTTC. It specifies CASSTRDRNIYGYTF. V usage is TRBV3-1 (or the pseudogene TRBV3-2) and J usage is TRBJ1-2; TRBD1 matches at 7 bases. Trimming took 5 bases from V and 4 from J; bases not matched to a gene: 10. The germline V gene has CDR1 LGHDT and CDR2 YNNKEL (reference sequence). CDR3 size: 15 residues.

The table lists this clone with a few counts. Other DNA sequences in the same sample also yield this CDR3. The CDR3 spells CSVAGGLNQPQHF. The CDR3, as DNA: TGCAGCGTTGCAGGGGGCTTAAATCAGCCCCAGCATTTT. The rearrangement links TRBV29-1 to TRBJ1-5, with TRBD1 matching over 8 bases. CDR1 and CDR2 from the germline V gene are SQVTM and ANQGSEA. With 4 bases clipped from V and 4 bases from J, the junction kept 3 bases outside the gene matches. The CDR3 extends over 13 amino acids.

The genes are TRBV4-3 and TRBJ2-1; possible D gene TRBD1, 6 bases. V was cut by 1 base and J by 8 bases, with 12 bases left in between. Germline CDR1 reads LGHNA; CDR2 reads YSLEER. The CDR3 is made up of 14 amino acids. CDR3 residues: CASSQGGQFDEQFF. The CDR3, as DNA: TGCGCCAGCAGCCAAGGAGGACAGTTCGATGAGCAGTTCTTC.

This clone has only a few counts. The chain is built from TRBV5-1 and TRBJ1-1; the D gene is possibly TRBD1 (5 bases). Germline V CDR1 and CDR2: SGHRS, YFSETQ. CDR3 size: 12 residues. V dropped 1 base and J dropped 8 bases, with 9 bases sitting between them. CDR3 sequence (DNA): TGCGCCAGCAGCTTGAATAGGGGCGAAGCTTTCTTT. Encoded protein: CASSLNRGEAFF.

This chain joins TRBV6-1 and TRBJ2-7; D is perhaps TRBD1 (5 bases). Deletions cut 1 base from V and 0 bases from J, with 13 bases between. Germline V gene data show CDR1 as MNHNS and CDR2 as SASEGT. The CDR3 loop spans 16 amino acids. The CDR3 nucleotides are TGTGCCAGCAGTGAAGTCAGGGCAGCGAGCTCCTACGAGCAGTACTTC. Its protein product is CASSEVRAASSYEQYF.

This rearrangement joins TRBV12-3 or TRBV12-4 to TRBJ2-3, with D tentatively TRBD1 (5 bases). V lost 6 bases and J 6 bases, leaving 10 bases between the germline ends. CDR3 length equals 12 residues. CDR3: CASSRRGDTQYF. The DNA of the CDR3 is TGTGCCAGCAGCCGAAGGGGCGATACGCAGTATTTT.

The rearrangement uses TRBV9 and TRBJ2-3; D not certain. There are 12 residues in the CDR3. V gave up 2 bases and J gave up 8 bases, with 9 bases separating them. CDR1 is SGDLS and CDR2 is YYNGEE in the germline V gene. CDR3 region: CASSVDQATQYF. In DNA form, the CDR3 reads TGTGCCAGCAGCGTCGACCAGGCTACGCAGTATTTT.